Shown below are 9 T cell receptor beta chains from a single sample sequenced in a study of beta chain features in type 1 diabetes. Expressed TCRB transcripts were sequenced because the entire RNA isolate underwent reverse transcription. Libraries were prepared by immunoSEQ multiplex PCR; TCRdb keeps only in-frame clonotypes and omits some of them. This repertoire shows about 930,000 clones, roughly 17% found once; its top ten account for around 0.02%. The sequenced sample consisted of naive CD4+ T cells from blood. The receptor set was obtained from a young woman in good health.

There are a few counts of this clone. The CDR3: CATSRAGTGTDTQYF. CDR3 bases: TGTGCCACCAGCAGAGCCGGGACGGGCACAGATACGCAGTATTTT. The J gene is TRBJ2-3, the V gene TRBV15, with D perhaps matching TRBD1 or TRBD2 (5 bases each). CDR1 and CDR2 from the germline V gene are LNHNV and YYDKDF (reference sequence). V was cut by 1 base and J by 1 base, with 9 bases left in between. CDR3 length equals 15 residues.

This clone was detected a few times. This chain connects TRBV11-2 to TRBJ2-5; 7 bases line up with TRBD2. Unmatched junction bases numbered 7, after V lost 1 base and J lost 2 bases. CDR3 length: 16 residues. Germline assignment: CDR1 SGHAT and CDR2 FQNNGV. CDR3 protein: CASSLVSSGQQETQYF. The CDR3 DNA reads TGTGCCAGCAGCTTAGTCTCTAGCGGACAACAAGAGACCCAGTACTTC.

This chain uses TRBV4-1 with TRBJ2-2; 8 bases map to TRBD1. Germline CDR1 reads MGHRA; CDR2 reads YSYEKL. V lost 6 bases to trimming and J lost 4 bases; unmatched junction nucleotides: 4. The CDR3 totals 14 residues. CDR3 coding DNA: TGCGCCAGCAGTAGGACAGGGACCACCGGGGAGCTGTTTTTT. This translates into CASSRTGTTGELFF.

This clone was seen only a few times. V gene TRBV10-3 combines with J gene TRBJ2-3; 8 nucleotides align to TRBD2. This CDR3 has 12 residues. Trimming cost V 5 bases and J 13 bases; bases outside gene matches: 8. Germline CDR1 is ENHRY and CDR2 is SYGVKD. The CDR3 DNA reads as TGTGCCATCAGTAGGACTAGCCAACGCAAGTATTTT. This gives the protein CAISRTSQRKYF.

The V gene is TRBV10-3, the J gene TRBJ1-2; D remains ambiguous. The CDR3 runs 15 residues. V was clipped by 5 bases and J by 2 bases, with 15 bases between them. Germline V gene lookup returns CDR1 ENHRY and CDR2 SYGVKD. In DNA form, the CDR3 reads TGTGCCATCAGTCCGCGGGCAGACGGCAACTATGGCTACACCTTC. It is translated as CAISPRADGNYGYTF.

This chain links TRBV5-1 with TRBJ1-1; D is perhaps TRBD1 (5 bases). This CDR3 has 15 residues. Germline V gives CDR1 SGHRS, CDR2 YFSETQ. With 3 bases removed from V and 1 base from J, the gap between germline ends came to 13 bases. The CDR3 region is CASSSPRGRNTEAFF. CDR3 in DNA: TGCGCCAGCAGCTCGCCACGGGGGAGGAACACTGAAGCTTTCTTT.

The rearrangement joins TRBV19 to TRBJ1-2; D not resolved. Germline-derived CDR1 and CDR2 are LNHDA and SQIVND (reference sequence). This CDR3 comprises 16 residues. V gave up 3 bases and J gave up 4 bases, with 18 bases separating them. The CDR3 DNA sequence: TGTGCCAGTAGTATGGTTCAGTCGGTAGCGCCCTATGGCTACACCTTC. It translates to CASSMVQSVAPYGYTF.

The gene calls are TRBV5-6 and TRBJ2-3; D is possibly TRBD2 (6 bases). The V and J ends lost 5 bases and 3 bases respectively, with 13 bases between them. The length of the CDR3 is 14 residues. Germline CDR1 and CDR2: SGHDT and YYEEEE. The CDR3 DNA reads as TGTGCCAGCAGACCGGGACTCAGGACAGATACGCAGTATTTT. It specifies CASRPGLRTDTQYF.

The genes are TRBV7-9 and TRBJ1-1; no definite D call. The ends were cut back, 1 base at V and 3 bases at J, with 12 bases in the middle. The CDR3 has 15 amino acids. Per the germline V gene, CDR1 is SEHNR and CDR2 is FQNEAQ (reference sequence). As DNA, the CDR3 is TGTGCCAGCAGCTTAGGAGACCGGCAGCACACTGAAGCTTTCTTT. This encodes CASSLGDRQHTEAFF.